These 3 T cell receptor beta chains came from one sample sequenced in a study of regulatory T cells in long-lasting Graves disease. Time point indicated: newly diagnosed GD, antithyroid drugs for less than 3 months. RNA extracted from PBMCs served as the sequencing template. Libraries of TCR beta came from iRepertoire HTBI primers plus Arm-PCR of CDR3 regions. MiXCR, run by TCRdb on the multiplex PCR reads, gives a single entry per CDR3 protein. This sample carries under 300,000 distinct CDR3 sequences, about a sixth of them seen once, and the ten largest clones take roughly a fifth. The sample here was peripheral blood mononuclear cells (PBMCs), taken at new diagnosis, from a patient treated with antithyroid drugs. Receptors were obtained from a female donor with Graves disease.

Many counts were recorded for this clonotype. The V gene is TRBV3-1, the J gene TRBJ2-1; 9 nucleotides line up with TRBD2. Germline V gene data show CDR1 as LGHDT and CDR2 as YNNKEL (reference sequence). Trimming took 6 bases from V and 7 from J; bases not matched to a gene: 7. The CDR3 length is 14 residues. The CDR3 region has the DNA TGTGCCAGCAGGGTAGCGGGAGAGTCTAATGAGCAGTTCTTC. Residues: CASRVAGESNEQFF.

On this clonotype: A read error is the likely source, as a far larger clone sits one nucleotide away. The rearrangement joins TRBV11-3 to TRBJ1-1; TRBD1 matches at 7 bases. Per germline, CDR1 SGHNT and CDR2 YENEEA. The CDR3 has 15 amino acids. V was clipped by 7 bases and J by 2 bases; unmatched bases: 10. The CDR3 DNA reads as TGTGCCAGCACCCGGAGACGACAGGGAAACACTGAAGCTTTCTTT. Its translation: CASTRRRQGNTEAFF.

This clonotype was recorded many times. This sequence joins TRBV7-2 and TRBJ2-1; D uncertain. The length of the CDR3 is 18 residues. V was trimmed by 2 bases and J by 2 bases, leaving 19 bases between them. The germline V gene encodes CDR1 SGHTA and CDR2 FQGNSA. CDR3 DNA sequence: TGTGCCAGCAGCTTACTCGGGCAGGCCGAGCCCCCCTACAATGAGCAGTTCTTC. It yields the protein CASSLLGQAEPPYNEQFF.